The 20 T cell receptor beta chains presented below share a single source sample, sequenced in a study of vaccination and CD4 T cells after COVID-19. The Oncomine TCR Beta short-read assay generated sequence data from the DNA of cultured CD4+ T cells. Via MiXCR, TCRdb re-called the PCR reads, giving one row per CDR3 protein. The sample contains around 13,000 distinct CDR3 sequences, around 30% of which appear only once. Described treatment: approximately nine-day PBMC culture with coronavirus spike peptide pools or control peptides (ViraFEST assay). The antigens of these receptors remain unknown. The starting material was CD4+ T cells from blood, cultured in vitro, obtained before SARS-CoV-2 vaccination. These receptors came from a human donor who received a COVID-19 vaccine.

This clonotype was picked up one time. The CDR3 region is CASSPTGQGNTIYF. In DNA form, the CDR3 reads TGTGCCAGCAGCCCTACAGGACAGGGTAACACCATATATTTT. The chain joins TRBV7-6 to TRBJ1-3; 8 bases match TRBD1. V shed 5 bases, J shed 7 bases, and the junction held 7 bases outside the gene matches. There are 14 residues in the CDR3. Looked up from germline, CDR1 is SGHVS and CDR2 is FNYEAQ.

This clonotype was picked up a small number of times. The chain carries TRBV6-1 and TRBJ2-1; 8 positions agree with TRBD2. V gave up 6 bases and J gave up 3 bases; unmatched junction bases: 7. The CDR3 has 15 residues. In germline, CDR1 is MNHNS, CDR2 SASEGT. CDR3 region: CASRIGTSFYNEQFF. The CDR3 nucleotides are TGTGCCAGCAGGATCGGGACTAGTTTCTACAATGAGCAGTTCTTC.

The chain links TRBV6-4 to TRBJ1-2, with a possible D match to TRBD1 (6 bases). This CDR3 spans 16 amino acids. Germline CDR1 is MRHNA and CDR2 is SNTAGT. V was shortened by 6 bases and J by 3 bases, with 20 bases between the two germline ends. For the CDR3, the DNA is TGTGCCAGCAGGGACCCTAGTCAACAGGGAGACTATGGCTACACCTTC. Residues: CASRDPSQQGDYGYTF.

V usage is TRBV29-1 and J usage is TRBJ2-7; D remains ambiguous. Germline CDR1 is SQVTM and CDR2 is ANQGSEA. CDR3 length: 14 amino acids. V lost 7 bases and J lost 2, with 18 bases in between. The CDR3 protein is CSANQRSGPYEQYF. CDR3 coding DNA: TGCAGCGCTAATCAACGGTCGGGCCCCTACGAGCAGTACTTC.

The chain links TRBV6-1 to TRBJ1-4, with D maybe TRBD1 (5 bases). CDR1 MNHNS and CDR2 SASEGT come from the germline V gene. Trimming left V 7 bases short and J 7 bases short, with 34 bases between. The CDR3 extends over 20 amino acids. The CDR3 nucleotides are TGTGCCAGCATCAAGGGCAGGGAACAACTACTTTTCTTGGGGCGTGAAAAACTGTTTTTT. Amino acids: CASIKGREQLLFLGREKLFF.

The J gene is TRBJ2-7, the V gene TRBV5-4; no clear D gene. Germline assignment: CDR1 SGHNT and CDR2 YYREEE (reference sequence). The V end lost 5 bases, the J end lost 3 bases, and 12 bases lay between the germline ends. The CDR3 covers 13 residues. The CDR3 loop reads CASSFQGYYEQYF. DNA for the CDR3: TGTGCCAGCAGTTTCCAAGGTTACTACGAGCAGTACTTC.

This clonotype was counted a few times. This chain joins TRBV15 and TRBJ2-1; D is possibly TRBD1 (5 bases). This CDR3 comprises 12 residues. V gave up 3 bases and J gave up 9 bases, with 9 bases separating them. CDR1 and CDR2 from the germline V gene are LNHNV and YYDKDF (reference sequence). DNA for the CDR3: TGTGCCACCAGCAGTAGGGGTACTGAGCAGTTCTTC. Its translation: CATSSRGTEQFF.

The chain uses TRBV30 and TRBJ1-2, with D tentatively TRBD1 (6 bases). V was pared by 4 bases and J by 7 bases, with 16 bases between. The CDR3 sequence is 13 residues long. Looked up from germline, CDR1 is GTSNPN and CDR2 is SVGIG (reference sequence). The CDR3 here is CAWTMRVRGGYTF. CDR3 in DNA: TGTGCCTGGACCATGAGGGTCAGGGGTGGCTACACCTTC.

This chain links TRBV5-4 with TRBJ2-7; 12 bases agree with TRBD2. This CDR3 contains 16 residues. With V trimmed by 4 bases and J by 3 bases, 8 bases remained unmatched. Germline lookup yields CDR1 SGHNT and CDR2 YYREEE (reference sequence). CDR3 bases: TGTGCCAGCAGCCATCTAACTAGCGGGGGGAACTACGAGCAGTACTTC. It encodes CASSHLTSGGNYEQYF.

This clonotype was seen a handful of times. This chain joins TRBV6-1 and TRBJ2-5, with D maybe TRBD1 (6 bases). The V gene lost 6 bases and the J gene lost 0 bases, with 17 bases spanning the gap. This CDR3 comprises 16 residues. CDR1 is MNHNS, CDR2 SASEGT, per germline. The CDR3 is CASSASVGANQETQYF. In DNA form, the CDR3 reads TGTGCCAGCAGCGCCAGCGTGGGGGCTAACCAAGAGACCCAGTACTTC.

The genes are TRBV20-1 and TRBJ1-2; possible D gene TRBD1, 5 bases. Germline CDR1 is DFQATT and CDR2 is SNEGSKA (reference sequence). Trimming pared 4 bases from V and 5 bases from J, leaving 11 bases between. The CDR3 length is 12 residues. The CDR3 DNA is TGCAGTGCTACCGAGAGGGGTTATGGCTACACCTTC. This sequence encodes CSATERGYGYTF.

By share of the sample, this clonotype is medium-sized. The CDR3 DNA reads TGCGCCAGCAGTGAGCCGAGCTGGGACAGGGGCGAGCCTAACTATGGCTACACCTTC. Translating it yields CASSEPSWDRGEPNYGYTF. The chain uses TRBV10-1 and TRBJ1-2; 10 bases fit TRBD1. Per germline, CDR1 WNHNN and CDR2 SYGVQD (reference sequence). The CDR3 runs to 19 residues. V shed 2 bases and J 0 bases; nucleotides not matched to a gene: 12.

In DNA, the CDR3 is TGTGCCACCAGCAGATCGGTCGTATTCTCGGGTGAGCAGTTCTTC. This sequence encodes CATSRSVVFSGEQFF. This chain joins TRBV15 and TRBJ2-1, with no clear D. The V and J ends lost 2 bases and 9 bases respectively, with 17 bases between them. The CDR3 loop spans 15 amino acids. Looked up from germline, CDR1 is LNHNV and CDR2 is YYDKDF (reference sequence).

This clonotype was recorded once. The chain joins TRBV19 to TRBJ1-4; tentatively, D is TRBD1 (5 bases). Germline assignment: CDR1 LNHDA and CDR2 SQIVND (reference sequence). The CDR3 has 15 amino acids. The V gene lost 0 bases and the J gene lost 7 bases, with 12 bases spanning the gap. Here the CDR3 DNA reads TGTGCCAGTAGTATAGATCAGGGTCAGCGTGAAAAACTGTTTTTT. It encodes CASSIDQGQREKLFF.

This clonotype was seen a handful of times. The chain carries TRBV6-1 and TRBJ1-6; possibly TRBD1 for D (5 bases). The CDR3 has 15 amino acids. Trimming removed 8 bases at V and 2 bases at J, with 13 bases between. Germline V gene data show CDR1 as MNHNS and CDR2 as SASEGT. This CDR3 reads CASGGRRTYNSPLHF. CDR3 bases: TGTGCCAGCGGGGGGAGGAGGACCTATAATTCACCCCTCCACTTT.

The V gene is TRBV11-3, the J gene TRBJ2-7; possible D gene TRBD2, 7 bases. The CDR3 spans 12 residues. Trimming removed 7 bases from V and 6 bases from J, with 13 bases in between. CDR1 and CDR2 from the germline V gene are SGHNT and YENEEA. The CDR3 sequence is CASTTGGREQYF. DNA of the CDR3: TGTGCCAGCACAACGGGGGGCCGCGAGCAGTACTTC. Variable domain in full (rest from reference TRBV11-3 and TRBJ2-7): EAGVVQSPRYKIIEKKQPVAFWCNPISGHNTLYWYLQNLGQGPELLIRYENEEAVDDSQLPKDRFSAERLKGVDSTLKIQPAELGDSAVYLCASTTGGREQYFGPGTRLTVT.

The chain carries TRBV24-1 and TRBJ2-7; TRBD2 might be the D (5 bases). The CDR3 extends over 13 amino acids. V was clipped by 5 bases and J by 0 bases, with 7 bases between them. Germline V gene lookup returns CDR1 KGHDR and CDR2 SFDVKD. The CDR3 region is CATSAGSSYEQYF. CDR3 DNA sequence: TGTGCCACCAGTGCTGGGAGCTCCTACGAGCAGTACTTC.

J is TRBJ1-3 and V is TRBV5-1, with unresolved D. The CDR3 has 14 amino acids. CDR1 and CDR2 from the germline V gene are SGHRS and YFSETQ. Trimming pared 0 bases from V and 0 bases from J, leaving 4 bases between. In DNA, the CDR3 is TGCGCCAGCAGCTTGGACGGCTCTGGAAACACCATATATTTT. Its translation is CASSLDGSGNTIYF.

The CDR3 coding sequence is TGTGCCAGCAGCTCGGACGTCGGGGATAATGGAAACACCATATATTTT. Amino acids: CASSSDVGDNGNTIYF. The chain uses TRBV5-8 and TRBJ1-3, with unresolved D. Germline V gene sequence: CDR1 SGHTS, CDR2 YDEGEE. CDR3 length: 16 residues. V was shortened by 3 bases and J by 3 bases, with 16 bases between the two germline ends.

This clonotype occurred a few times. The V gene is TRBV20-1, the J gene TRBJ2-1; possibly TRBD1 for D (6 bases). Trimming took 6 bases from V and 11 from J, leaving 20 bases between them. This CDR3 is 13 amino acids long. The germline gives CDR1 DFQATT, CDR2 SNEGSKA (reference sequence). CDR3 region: CSAARPGARQQFF. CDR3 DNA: TGCAGTGCCGCGCGCCCAGGGGCTCGCCAGCAGTTCTTC.